Following are 12 T cell receptor beta chains from one sample sequenced in a study of vaccination effects on CD4 cells after COVID-19. Viral peptide pools were used in the ViraFEST assay to expand antigen-specific CD4+ T cells, and sequencing came afterward. Isolation of CD4+ T cells took place after less than 12 days of culture. Vaccine recipients had no previous SARS-CoV-2 infection; their nucleocapsid antibodies were negative. No antigen has been assigned to these receptors. The data were produced by immunoSEQ multiplex PCR, yet TCRdb's version contains in-frame clones alone and is incomplete. The sample records tens of thousands of clones, roughly four fifths being singletons. The sequenced sample was CD4+ T cells from PBMCs cultured with HCoV-NL63 spike peptides, obtained before COVID-19 vaccination. The receptors originated from a human donor who received a COVID-19 vaccine.

The V call is TRBV4-1, the J call TRBJ2-7; D perhaps matches TRBD2 (5 bases). CDR1 MGHRA and CDR2 YSYEKL come from the germline V gene. Trimming removed 0 bases from V and 0 bases from J, with 15 bases in between. The CDR3 has 17 amino acids. This CDR3 is CASSQDRGTRFSYEQYF. CDR3 DNA: TGCGCCAGCAGCCAAGATCGAGGCACTAGATTCTCCTACGAGCAGTACTTC.

The chain is built from TRBV5-5 and TRBJ1-3, with TRBD1 identical over 9 bases. CDR1 is SGHKS and CDR2 is YYEKEE in the germline V gene (reference sequence). The trim removed 4 bases at V and 0 bases at J, leaving 11 bases unmatched. This CDR3 is built from 18 residues. The CDR3 here is CASSRLSTGGPSGNTIYF. CDR3 nucleotide sequence: TGTGCCAGCAGCCGCCTTTCGACAGGGGGACCCTCTGGAAACACCATATATTTT.

This clone was detected a few times. V is TRBV6-5 and J is TRBJ1-6; 7 nucleotides align to TRBD1. Per the germline V gene, CDR1 is MNHEY and CDR2 is SVGAGI. The CDR3 extends over 15 amino acids. The trim removed 6 bases at V and 9 bases at J, leaving 11 bases unmatched. The CDR3: CASSWQGGGSSPLHF. CDR3 nucleotides: TGTGCCAGCAGCTGGCAGGGGGGTGGGAGTTCACCCCTCCACTTT.

The V gene is TRBV6-2 or TRBV6-3, the J gene TRBJ2-7; 8 bases agree with TRBD1. With 2 bases clipped from V and 2 bases from J, the junction kept 8 bases outside the gene matches. The CDR3 totals 16 residues. Germline V lookup: CDR1 MNHEY, CDR2 SVGEGT. This chain's CDR3 is CASSYTRTGSPYEQYF. CDR3 nucleotides: TGTGCCAGCAGTTACACCCGGACAGGGTCGCCCTACGAGCAGTACTTC.

This chain uses TRBV15 with TRBJ1-5, with TRBD1 as a possible D gene (6 bases). Trimming stripped 0 bases from V and 9 bases from J, with 18 bases between. The CDR3 length is 16 residues. Germline lookup yields CDR1 LNHNV and CDR2 YYDKDF (reference sequence). The CDR3 nucleotides are TGTGCCACCAGCAGAGACCGGGACACTCCTTTTAGGCCCCAGCATTTT. This sequence encodes CATSRDRDTPFRPQHF. The whole variable domain, remainder taken from reference TRBV15 and TRBJ1-5, is DAMVIQNPRYQVTQFGKPVTLSCSQTLNHNVMYWYQQKSSQAPKLLFHYYDKDFNNEADTPDNFQSRRPNTSFCFLDIRSPGLGDTAMYLCATSRDRDTPFRPQHFGDGTRLSIL.

This sequence joins TRBV4-2 and TRBJ2-3; 7 bases agree with TRBD2. In germline, CDR1 is LGHNA, CDR2 YNFKEQ. CDR3 length: 13 residues. V lost 4 bases and J lost 6; bases outside the gene matches: 4. For the CDR3, the DNA is TGTGCCAGCAGCCTCGGGGGGTTGGATACGCAGTATTTT. Residues: CASSLGGLDTQYF.

The chain combines TRBV30 with TRBJ2-2; D uncertain. The germline V gene has CDR1 GTSNPN and CDR2 SVGIG (reference sequence). The CDR3 totals 15 residues. The V and J ends lost 4 bases and 4 bases respectively, with 16 bases between them. CDR3 region: CAWKQSGSRTGELFF. CDR3 DNA: TGTGCCTGGAAGCAATCTGGCTCTCGCACCGGGGAGCTGTTTTTT.

The V call is TRBV7-3, the J call TRBJ1-3, with D possibly TRBD1 on 5 matching bases. The CDR3 length is 14 residues. V was pared by 10 bases and J by 4 bases, with 17 bases between. Germline values: CDR1 SGHTA, CDR2 FQGTGA. The chain's CDR3 is CANPDSTRGNTIYF. DNA for the CDR3: TGTGCCAACCCCGACAGCACGAGGGGAAACACCATATATTTT.

V gene TRBV2 combines with J gene TRBJ1-2; D might be TRBD1 (6 bases). Germline lookup yields CDR1 SNHLY and CDR2 FYNNEI. This CDR3 contains 14 residues. Deletions cut 0 bases from V and 7 bases from J, with 12 bases between. CDR3 amino acids: CASSEARTVGGYTF. CDR3 bases: TGTGCCAGCAGTGAAGCGCGGACAGTTGGTGGCTACACCTTC.

V and J are TRBV10-3 and TRBJ2-2; D remains ambiguous. Germline values: CDR1 ENHRY, CDR2 SYGVKD. This CDR3 is 16 amino acids long. V shed 0 bases and J shed 8 bases, with 16 bases lying between them. CDR3 loop: CAISESMAAAPGELFF. The CDR3 DNA follows: TGTGCCATCAGTGAGTCGATGGCAGCCGCCCCGGGGGAGCTGTTTTTT.

The V gene is TRBV15, the J gene TRBJ1-5; D is possibly TRBD1 (5 bases). Germline V lookup: CDR1 LNHNV, CDR2 YYDKDF (reference sequence). This CDR3 comprises 16 residues. Trimming stripped 0 bases from V and 6 bases from J, with 15 bases between. The CDR3 nucleotides are TGTGCCACCAGCAGAGATCGGGCAGGGTACGGTCAGCCCCAGCATTTT. Residues: CATSRDRAGYGQPQHF.

The chain couples TRBV11-1 to TRBJ1-1; unclear D gene. The length of the CDR3 is 13 residues. Looked up from germline, CDR1 is SGHAT and CDR2 is FQDESV (reference sequence). V was cut by 1 base and J by 1 base, with 4 bases left in between. CDR3 loop: CASSLGSNTEAFF. The CDR3 bases are TGTGCCAGCAGCTTAGGTTCGAACACTGAAGCTTTCTTT.